The clone carrying this TCR beta chain has more than one count but fewer than ten. This specimen comes from a study of human T cells and chemical hapten exposure. Study details: Diagnoses of alopecia areata, totalis or universalis occurred in mostly female patients.

Time point reported: pre-sensitization, week 0. Treatment indicated: therapeutic diphenylcyclopropenone sensitization with weekly scalp DPC. The CDR3 extends over 12 amino acids. Germline loops: CDR1 MNHEY, CDR2 SVGAGI. Trimming removed 10 bases from V and 4 bases from J, with 12 bases in between. Library preparation tagged each individual cDNA molecule with a unique molecular identifier. TCRdb analysed the RACE reads with MiXCR anew, one entry per CDR3 protein. This table has approximately 320,000 distinct CDR3 sequences, 5.5% appearing once. Specimen: whole blood, collected in connection with sensitization to the hapten diphenylcyclopropenone (DPC). This chain joins TRBV6-5 and TRBJ2-3; possibly TRBD2 for D (6 bases). The receptor was isolated from a woman aged 18-35 years with alopecia areata. Some clones in this sample may be carry-over from other donors' samples. CDR3 amino acids: CATTTGADTQYF. CDR3 nucleotide sequence: TGTGCCACCACAACGGGGGCAGATACGCAGTATTTT.